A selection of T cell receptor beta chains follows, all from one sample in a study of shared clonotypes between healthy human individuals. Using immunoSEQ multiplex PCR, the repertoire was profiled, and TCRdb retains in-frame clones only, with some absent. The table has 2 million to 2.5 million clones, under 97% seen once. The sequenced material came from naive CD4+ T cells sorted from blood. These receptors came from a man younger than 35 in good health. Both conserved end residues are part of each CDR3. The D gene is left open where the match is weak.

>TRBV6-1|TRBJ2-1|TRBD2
TGTGCCAGCACCTCAAGCGGGAGGAGGGGCAATGAGCAGTTCTTC
CASTSSGRRGNEQFF
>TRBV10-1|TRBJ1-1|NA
TGCGCCAGCAGTTCTCAGAAGAACACTGAAGCTTTCTTT
CASSSQKNTEAFF
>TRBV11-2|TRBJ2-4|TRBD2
TGTGCCAGCAGCAACGGCGGGGGGGACATTCAGTACTTC
CASSNGGGDIQYF
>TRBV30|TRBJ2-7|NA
TGTGCCTGGAGTCAAGGGTCTCACGAGCAGTACTTC
CAWSQGSHEQYF
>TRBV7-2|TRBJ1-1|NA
TGTGCCAGCAGGGCAGACGGCACTGAAGCTTTCTTT
CASRADGTEAFF
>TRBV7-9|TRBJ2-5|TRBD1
TGTGCCAGCAGCCGGGACAGGGGGCAAGAGACCCAGTACTTC
CASSRDRGQETQYF
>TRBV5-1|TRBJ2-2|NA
TGCGCCAGCAGCTTGAGGCCCCCGGACAGCTCGAACACCGGGGAGCTGTTTTTT
CASSLRPPDSSNTGELFF
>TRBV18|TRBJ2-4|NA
TGTGCCAGCTCACCAGGGGACATTCAGTACTTC
CASSPGDIQYF
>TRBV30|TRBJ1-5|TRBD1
TGTGCCTGGAGTCAGGGGACAGTCAATCAGCCCCAGCATTTT
CAWSQGTVNQPQHF
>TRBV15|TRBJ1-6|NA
TGTGCCACCAGCAGAGATGAGGTCGATAACGATTCACCCCTCCACTTT
CATSRDEVDNDSPLHF
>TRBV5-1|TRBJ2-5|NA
TGCGCCAGCAGCTTAGAGGGCCGCCAAGAGACCCAGTACTTC
CASSLEGRQETQYF
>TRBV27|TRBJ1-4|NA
TGTGCCAGCAGTTCGCACGGTAATGAAAAACTGTTTTTT
CASSSHGNEKLFF
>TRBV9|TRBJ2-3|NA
TGTGCCAGCTCGGGGGTTCCAGATACGCAGTATTTT
CASSGVPDTQYF
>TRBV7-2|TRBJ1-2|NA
TGTGCCAGCAGCTTAGAGGCGGGCTATGGCTACACCTTC
CASSLEAGYGYTF
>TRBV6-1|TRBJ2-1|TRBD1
TGTGCCAGCAGTGCCGGGACAGGGGTGAGCTCCTACAATGAGCAGTTCTTC
CASSAGTGVSSYNEQFF